This is a list of T cell receptor beta chains from one sample in a study of early T cells in non-severe SARS-CoV-2 infection. MiXCR was run by TCRdb on the 5' RACE reads, yielding one entry per CDR3 protein. Among about 120,000 distinct CDR3 sequences, 10% to 15% were seen once, and the ten largest hold less than 4.5%. The sequencing used whole blood, collected at baseline. The receptor source for this set is an adult who was a healthcare worker with PCR-confirmed SARS-CoV-2 infection or an uninfected control (not recorded which). CDR3s include the opening cysteine and the closing phenylalanine or tryptophan. Each record gives: clone size, D gene, V gene, J gene, CDR3 DNA, CDR3 protein. D genes are given only for firm matches. Clone sizes are given selectively: once, few, many, or a class where the clone is expanded.

abundance: NA
d_gene: NA
v_gene: TRBV5-4
j_gene: TRBJ2-5
CDR3nt: TGTGCCAGCAGCTTGGAGGCTAACCAAGAGACCCAGTACTTC
CDR3aa: CASSLEANQETQYF

abundance: NA
d_gene: TRBD1
v_gene: TRBV5-6
j_gene: TRBJ1-1
CDR3nt: TGTGCCAGCAGCAGCAAGTTGGGACAGGGAAGTGAAGCTTTCTTT
CDR3aa: CASSSKLGQGSEAFF

abundance: many
d_gene: NA
v_gene: TRBV7-2
j_gene: TRBJ2-3
CDR3nt: TGTGCCAGCATTCACGGTCGGCGGGCCCAGGGCACAGATACGCAGTATTTT
CDR3aa: CASIHGRRAQGTDTQYF

abundance: few
d_gene: NA
v_gene: TRBV18
j_gene: TRBJ1-4
CDR3nt: TGTGCCAGCTCACCGGAAAGACAGCCTGTTAGTGAAAAACTGTTTTTT
CDR3aa: CASSPERQPVSEKLFF

abundance: many
d_gene: NA
v_gene: TRBV18
j_gene: TRBJ2-3
CDR3nt: TGTGCCAGCTCACCAGGGGAAAGCACAGATACGCAGTATTTT
CDR3aa: CASSPGESTDTQYF

abundance: few
d_gene: TRBD1
v_gene: TRBV20-1
j_gene: TRBJ2-5
CDR3nt: TGCAGTGCCGGGACAGGGACTCCAGAGACCCAGTACTTC
CDR3aa: CSAGTGTPETQYF

abundance: few
d_gene: NA
v_gene: TRBV3-1
j_gene: TRBJ2-7
CDR3nt: TGTGCCAGCAGCCAAGATAGCAACCTCTACGAGCAGTACTTC
CDR3aa: CASSQDSNLYEQYF

abundance: many
d_gene: NA
v_gene: TRBV3-1
j_gene: TRBJ1-2
CDR3nt: TGTGCCAGCAGCCAAGGTCTGGGCGGCTACACCTTC
CDR3aa: CASSQGLGGYTF

abundance: few
d_gene: TRBD1
v_gene: TRBV29-1
j_gene: TRBJ2-4
CDR3nt: TGCAGCGTGAGGGACAGCGGACTTTTAGCCAAAAACATTCAGTACTTC
CDR3aa: CSVRDSGLLAKNIQYF

abundance: NA
d_gene: NA
v_gene: TRBV9
j_gene: TRBJ2-7
CDR3nt: TGTGCCAGCTCCAAGGGGCCGCCCTACGAGCAGTACTTC
CDR3aa: CASSKGPPYEQYF

abundance: NA
d_gene: TRBD2
v_gene: TRBV6-1
j_gene: TRBJ2-3
CDR3nt: TGTGCCAGCAGGCCAGGGCGGGGAGGGGCAGATACGCAGTATTTT
CDR3aa: CASRPGRGGADTQYF

abundance: few
d_gene: NA
v_gene: TRBV5-5
j_gene: TRBJ2-7
CDR3nt: TGTGCCAGCAGCCCCGGGGTCTTCAGGGTCGAGCAGTACTTC
CDR3aa: CASSPGVFRVEQYF

abundance: many
d_gene: NA
v_gene: TRBV7-2
j_gene: TRBJ2-5
CDR3nt: TGTGCCAGCAGCTCCCCTCGGAGGTCGGTCCAAGAGACCCAGTACTTC
CDR3aa: CASSSPRRSVQETQYF

abundance: few
d_gene: NA
v_gene: TRBV3-1
j_gene: TRBJ2-3
CDR3nt: TGTGCCAGCAGCCCCATTTTAATTCCCTACTTGGGGTATTTT
CDR3aa: CASSPILIPYLGYF

abundance: few
d_gene: TRBD1
v_gene: TRBV28
j_gene: TRBJ2-7
CDR3nt: TGTGCCAGCAGCCCTTGGACAGGGACCCTCTACGAGCAGTACTTC
CDR3aa: CASSPWTGTLYEQYF

abundance: NA
d_gene: NA
v_gene: TRBV20-1
j_gene: TRBJ2-1
CDR3nt: TGCAGTGCTAGACGAGGGGCCTGGGACAATGAGCAGTTCTTC
CDR3aa: CSARRGAWDNEQFF

abundance: many
d_gene: TRBD2
v_gene: TRBV5-1
j_gene: TRBJ2-5
CDR3nt: TGCGCCAGCAGCTTGAAGGCGGGGGGGCAAGAGACCCAGTACTTC
CDR3aa: CASSLKAGGQETQYF

abundance: many
d_gene: TRBD2
v_gene: TRBV6-2/TRBV6-3
j_gene: TRBJ2-5
CDR3nt: TGTGCCAGCAGTTACTCGACTAGCCAGACCCAGTACTTC
CDR3aa: CASSYSTSQTQYF

abundance: many
d_gene: TRBD2
v_gene: TRBV18
j_gene: TRBJ2-1
CDR3nt: TGTGCCAGCTCACGGACTAGCGGGAAGGGGGATGAGCAGTTCTTC
CDR3aa: CASSRTSGKGDEQFF

abundance: few
d_gene: TRBD1
v_gene: TRBV14
j_gene: TRBJ1-1
CDR3nt: TGTGCCAGCAGCCAGTTCACAGGGGTGCGGACTGAAGCTTTCTTT
CDR3aa: CASSQFTGVRTEAFF

abundance: few
d_gene: TRBD1
v_gene: TRBV7-9
j_gene: TRBJ2-1
CDR3nt: TGTGCCAGCAGCTTAGGACAGGGGTCACGCTACAATGAGCAGTTCTTC
CDR3aa: CASSLGQGSRYNEQFF

abundance: NA
d_gene: TRBD2
v_gene: TRBV20-1
j_gene: TRBJ2-1
CDR3nt: TGCAGTGCTAGGAAGCGGGAGGGCGTGACCTACAATGAGCAGTTCTTC
CDR3aa: CSARKREGVTYNEQFF

abundance: NA
d_gene: NA
v_gene: TRBV7-9
j_gene: TRBJ2-1
CDR3nt: TGTGCCAGCAGCTCACGGTTGTCCTACAATGAGCAGTTCTTC
CDR3aa: CASSSRLSYNEQFF

abundance: NA
d_gene: TRBD2
v_gene: TRBV3-1
j_gene: TRBJ2-1
CDR3nt: TGTGCCAGCAGCCCCAGCGGGGTTTACAATGAGCAGTTCTTC
CDR3aa: CASSPSGVYNEQFF

abundance: few
d_gene: NA
v_gene: TRBV7-2
j_gene: TRBJ2-5
CDR3nt: TGTGCCAGCAGCTCCTGGCAAGAGACCCAGTACTTC
CDR3aa: CASSSWQETQYF

abundance: many
d_gene: TRBD1
v_gene: TRBV19
j_gene: TRBJ1-2
CDR3nt: TGTGCCACCGGACAGGTGGCAAACTATGGCTACACCTTC
CDR3aa: CATGQVANYGYTF

abundance: NA
d_gene: NA
v_gene: TRBV6-5
j_gene: TRBJ2-5
CDR3nt: TGTGCCAGCAGTTACACTTGGGAGAGACAAGAGACCCAGTACTTC
CDR3aa: CASSYTWERQETQYF

abundance: NA
d_gene: TRBD1
v_gene: TRBV19
j_gene: TRBJ1-6
CDR3nt: TGTGCCAGTACGGGACAGCCTAATTCACCCCTCCACTTT
CDR3aa: CASTGQPNSPLHF

abundance: few
d_gene: NA
v_gene: TRBV30
j_gene: TRBJ1-4
CDR3nt: TGTGCCTGGAGCCCCATCAAGCGGGGAAAACTGTTTTTT
CDR3aa: CAWSPIKRGKLFF

abundance: once
d_gene: NA
v_gene: TRBV6-2/TRBV6-3
j_gene: TRBJ1-3
CDR3nt: NA
CDR3aa: CASSPPGQEQALETPYIF

abundance: NA
d_gene: NA
v_gene: TRBV28
j_gene: TRBJ1-5
CDR3nt: TGTGCCAGCAGTTCCCATCCTGACAGGAATCAGCCCCAGCATTTT
CDR3aa: CASSSHPDRNQPQHF

abundance: NA
d_gene: NA
v_gene: TRBV13
j_gene: TRBJ1-3
CDR3nt: TGTGCCAGCAGCTTCCAGGGAGGTGGAAACACCATATATTTT
CDR3aa: CASSFQGGGNTIYF

abundance: many
d_gene: TRBD1
v_gene: TRBV6-6
j_gene: TRBJ1-2
CDR3nt: TGTGCCAGCAGTTTAGGGACAGGTCAAGACTACACCTTC
CDR3aa: CASSLGTGQDYTF

abundance: NA
d_gene: TRBD2
v_gene: TRBV11-2
j_gene: TRBJ2-1
CDR3nt: TGTGCCAGCAGCCGTGGGACTAGCGGACCACCCTACAATGAGCAGTTCTTC
CDR3aa: CASSRGTSGPPYNEQFF

abundance: NA
d_gene: TRBD1
v_gene: TRBV7-2
j_gene: TRBJ2-7
CDR3nt: TGTGCCAGCAGCTACGATCCGGGACAGGTCTACGAGCAGTACTTC
CDR3aa: CASSYDPGQVYEQYF

abundance: few
d_gene: TRBD1
v_gene: TRBV4-1
j_gene: TRBJ1-1
CDR3nt: TGCGCCAGCAGCCCGGGACAGGGGGATTTAATGAACACTGAAGCTTTCTTT
CDR3aa: CASSPGQGDLMNTEAFF

abundance: NA
d_gene: TRBD2
v_gene: TRBV3-1
j_gene: TRBJ2-6
CDR3nt: TGTGCCAGCAGCCAACGGGGGGCTGGGGCCAACGTCCTGACTTTC
CDR3aa: CASSQRGAGANVLTF

abundance: few
d_gene: NA
v_gene: TRBV21-1
j_gene: TRBJ2-7
CDR3nt: TGTGCCAGCAGCCCGCCTCGACAGGGGACCTACGAGCAGTACTTC
CDR3aa: CASSPPRQGTYEQYF

abundance: NA
d_gene: NA
v_gene: TRBV29-1
j_gene: TRBJ1-2
CDR3nt: TGCAGCGGGAGCGACCTTGCGGGAGGCTACACCTTC
CDR3aa: CSGSDLAGGYTF

abundance: few
d_gene: NA
v_gene: TRBV7-9
j_gene: TRBJ1-1
CDR3nt: TGTGCCAGCAGCCCCCTGGGGGGCCCCACTGAAGCTTTCTTT
CDR3aa: CASSPLGGPTEAFF

abundance: NA
d_gene: NA
v_gene: TRBV18
j_gene: TRBJ2-5
CDR3nt: TGTGCCAGCTCACCAAACAGTGAGGGGACCCAGTACTTC
CDR3aa: CASSPNSEGTQYF

abundance: few
d_gene: NA
v_gene: TRBV7-8
j_gene: TRBJ2-3
CDR3nt: TGTGCCAGCAGCTTAGAGTTCGCAGATACGCAGTATTTT
CDR3aa: CASSLEFADTQYF

abundance: few
d_gene: NA
v_gene: TRBV7-8
j_gene: TRBJ2-1
CDR3nt: TGTGCCAGCAGCTTCCGGGGGCTCCCCTACAATGAGCAGTTCTTC
CDR3aa: CASSFRGLPYNEQFF

abundance: NA
d_gene: NA
v_gene: TRBV28
j_gene: TRBJ2-7
CDR3nt: TGTGCCAGCAGTCCATACACTGACTACGAGCAGTACTTC
CDR3aa: CASSPYTDYEQYF

abundance: many
d_gene: NA
v_gene: TRBV30
j_gene: TRBJ2-3
CDR3nt: TGTGCCTGGAGTGTACCCAGCTCCGTCACGCAGTATTTT
CDR3aa: CAWSVPSSVTQYF

abundance: NA
d_gene: NA
v_gene: TRBV20-1
j_gene: TRBJ2-7
CDR3nt: TGCAGTGCTCCGGGACCCCGAGTCTACGAGCAGTACTTC
CDR3aa: CSAPGPRVYEQYF